This is a list of T cell receptor beta chains from one sample in a study of blood T cell repertoires in COVID-19. Some clones are missing from TCRdb's copy, which holds only in-frame ones; the method was immunoSEQ multiplex PCR. The data show 200,000 to 250,000 clones, with 82% seen just once and about 3.7% held by the top ten. The sample comprised PBMCs or T cells enriched from blood (not recorded which). The receptor source for this set is a woman in her fifties or sixties who had recovered from COVID-19. The CDR3 runs from the conserved cysteine through the conserved F or W. D genes are given only for firm matches. Only some rows state a clone size, as once, few, many or a class for expanded clones.

V	length	size	J	D	CDR3	DNA
TRBV5-5	15	.	TRBJ1-6	.	CASSIQTDLNSPLHF	TGTGCCAGCAGCATCCAGACAGACTTAAATTCACCCCTCCACTTT
TRBV4-3	15	.	TRBJ1-2	.	CASSQERATRYGYTF	TGCGCCAGCAGCCAAGAACGAGCTACCCGCTATGGCTACACCTTC
TRBV6-5	12	.	TRBJ1-2	.	CASSYRNYGYTF	TGTGCCAGCAGTTACCGGAACTATGGCTACACCTTC
TRBV7-2	15	.	TRBJ2-1	TRBD2	CASSPGGSSYNEQFF	TGTGCCAGCAGCCCCGGGGGGAGCTCCTACAATGAGCAGTTCTTC
TRBV7-2	12	.	TRBJ2-5	.	CASSLLEETQYF	TGTGCCAGCAGCTTATTGGAGGAGACCCAGTACTTC
TRBV3-1/TRBV3-2	15	.	TRBJ2-7	TRBD2	CASSWKGLASEGQYF	TGTGCCAGCAGCTGGAAGGGACTAGCCTCCGAAGGGCAGTACTTC
TRBV4-3	15	many	TRBJ2-7	TRBD1	CASSQEGQRNYEQYF	TGCGCCAGCAGCCAAGAGGGACAGCGAAACTACGAGCAGTACTTC
TRBV7-2	15	.	TRBJ2-7	TRBD2	CASSPGGLASYEQYF	TGTGCCAGCAGCCCAGGGGGACTAGCTTCCTACGAGCAGTACTTC
TRBV7-9	13	.	TRBJ1-2	.	CASSLVAGEGYTF	TGTGCCAGCAGCTTAGTTGCAGGGGAAGGCTACACCTTC
TRBV19	15	.	TRBJ1-3	.	CASIDPDISGNTIYF	TGTGCCAGTATAGACCCGGACATCTCTGGAAACACCATATATTTT
TRBV15	16	once	TRBJ2-7	TRBD2	CATSRVRSGSFHEQYF	TGTGCCACCAGCAGAGTTAGGAGCGGGAGTTTCCACGAGCAGTACTTC
TRBV7-3	14	.	TRBJ2-3	TRBD1	CASSLIRGQDTQYF	TGTGCCAGCAGCTTAATCAGGGGGCAAGATACGCAGTATTTT
TRBV6-5	12	.	TRBJ2-2	.	CASSYPAGELFF	TGTGCCAGCAGTTACCCGGCCGGGGAGCTGTTTTTT
TRBV13	15	.	TRBJ2-3	TRBD1	CASSLIGTGADTQYF	TGTGCCAGCAGCTTAATCGGGACAGGGGCAGATACGCAGTATTTT
TRBV7-2	15	.	TRBJ2-7	TRBD1	CASSLGDRVVPEQYF	TGTGCCAGCAGCTTAGGTGACAGGGTAGTGCCCGAGCAGTACTTC
TRBV7-6	15	.	TRBJ2-3	TRBD1	CASSSYRGRTDTQYF	TGTGCCAGCAGCTCCTACAGGGGGCGGACAGATACGCAGTATTTT
TRBV27	14	.	TRBJ1-2	.	CASGRRGANYGYTF	TGTGCCAGCGGGAGGCGAGGGGCTAACTATGGCTACACCTTC
TRBV18	15	.	TRBJ2-7	.	CASSPANGDSYEQYF	TGTGCCAGCTCACCGGCCAACGGAGACTCCTACGAGCAGTACTTC
TRBV28	15	once	TRBJ1-3	.	CASSPGQLSGNTIYF	TGTGCCAGCAGTCCAGGACAACTATCTGGAAACACCATATATTTT
TRBV29-1	14	.	TRBJ1-2	TRBD1	CSVVGQGSFYGYTF	TGCAGCGTTGTAGGACAGGGGAGTTTCTATGGCTACACCTTC
TRBV11-2	16	.	TRBJ2-7	TRBD1	CASSEPGQGPSYEQYF	TGTGCCAGCAGCGAACCGGGACAGGGGCCTTCCTACGAGCAGTACTTC
TRBV16	14	.	TRBJ2-4	TRBD1	CASTRTGGSNIQYF	TGTGCCAGCACAAGGACAGGGGGCTCAAACATTCAGTACTTC
TRBV19	15	.	TRBJ2-1	TRBD2	CASSAVGGAYNEQFF	TGTGCCAGTAGTGCCGTGGGGGGGGCCTACAATGAGCAGTTCTTC
TRBV19	16	.	TRBJ1-1	.	CASSKMTGLTNTEAFF	TGTGCCAGTAGCAAGATGACAGGACTTACGAACACTGAAGCTTTCTTT
TRBV3-1/TRBV3-2	15	.	TRBJ2-1	TRBD2	CASSQPGGGYNEQFF	TGTGCCAGCAGCCAACCTGGGGGGGGGTACAATGAGCAGTTCTTC
TRBV5-1	15	.	TRBJ2-1	.	CASSLISATRNEQFF	TGCGCCAGCAGCTTGATATCTGCAACGAGGAATGAGCAGTTCTTC
TRBV19	15	.	TRBJ2-3	.	CASRTYAGLADTQYF	TGTGCCAGTAGAACCTATGCGGGGCTAGCAGATACGCAGTATTTT
TRBV5-6	15	.	TRBJ2-1	TRBD2	CASSIPSGGFYEQFF	TGTGCCAGCAGCATACCTAGCGGGGGCTTTTATGAGCAGTTCTTC
TRBV10-1	14	few	TRBJ2-7	.	CASSESGRGYEQYF	TGCGCCAGCAGTGAGTCAGGGCGAGGGTACGAGCAGTACTTC
TRBV10-1	16	.	TRBJ2-3	.	CASSDFGLLATDTQYF	TGCGCCAGCAGTGATTTTGGTCTACTAGCCACAGATACGCAGTATTTT
TRBV20-1	11	few	TRBJ2-7	.	CSAHLGGGLSF	TGCAGTGCCCACCTCGGTGGGGGCCTCTCCTTC
TRBV4-3	14	.	TRBJ2-7	.	CASSQDPGFYEQYF	TGCGCCAGCAGCCAAGATCCGGGGTTCTACGAGCAGTACTTC
TRBV19	16	.	TRBJ2-7	TRBD1	CASSNRGGTGRYEQYF	TGTGCCAGTAGCAATAGGGGCGGGACAGGGAGATACGAGCAGTACTTC
TRBV7-6	15	.	TRBJ1-6	TRBD1	CASSLHRDSNSPLHF	TGTGCCAGCAGCTTACATCGGGACAGCAATTCACCCCTCCACTTT
TRBV3-1/TRBV3-2	14	.	TRBJ2-1	TRBD1	CASSHRDRVGEQFF	TGTGCCAGCAGCCACAGGGACAGGGTGGGTGAGCAGTTCTTC
TRBV6-5	14	.	TRBJ1-2	.	CASSSSRGTRGYTF	TGTGCCAGCAGCTCCTCTCGGGGGACTCGGGGCTACACCTTC
TRBV29-1	13	.	TRBJ1-1	.	CSVCVRMNTEAFF	TGCAGCGTTTGCGTCAGGATGAACACTGAAGCTTTCTTT
TRBV7-2	15	few	TRBJ2-5	.	CASSPDSLRSETQYF	TGTGCCAGCAGCCCTGACTCCTTGCGTTCGGAGACCCAGTACTTC
TRBV5-1	18	.	TRBJ2-6	.	CASSFSGTRNSGANVLTF	TGCGCCAGCAGCTTTTCAGGGACAAGGAACTCTGGGGCCAACGTCCTGACTTTC
TRBV13	15	.	TRBJ2-7	TRBD2	CASSLRLAGGYEQYF	TGTGCCAGCAGCTTGCGACTAGCGGGAGGGTACGAGCAGTACTTC
TRBV6-2/TRBV6-3	15	.	TRBJ1-4	.	CASSKEQATNEKLFF	TGTGCCAGCAGTAAAGAACAGGCAACTAATGAAAAACTGTTTTTT
TRBV27	15	.	TRBJ2-2	.	CASSIQTGNTGELFF	TGTGCCAGCAGTATCCAGACTGGGAACACCGGGGAGCTGTTTTTT
TRBV11-3	13	few	TRBJ2-1	.	CASSPEGRGEQFF	TGTGCCAGCAGCCCCGAGGGCAGGGGTGAGCAGTTCTTC
TRBV19	19	.	TRBJ1-4	TRBD1	CASSLTGTGWAATNEKLFF	TGTGCCAGTAGTTTAACCGGGACAGGGTGGGCTGCAACTAATGAAAAACTGTTTTTT
TRBV12-5	16	.	TRBJ2-5	TRBD1	CASGLHGGQGAVTQYF	TGTGCTAGTGGTTTGCACGGGGGACAGGGGGCTGTGACCCAGTACTTC
TRBV5-5	15	.	TRBJ1-4	.	CASSPGQTTNEKLFF	TGTGCCAGCAGCCCAGGACAGACAACTAATGAAAAACTGTTTTTT
TRBV19	16	.	TRBJ1-1	TRBD1	CASSIAMGQGNTEAFF	TGTGCCAGTAGTATAGCGATGGGACAGGGTAACACTGAAGCTTTCTTT
TRBV7-9	15	.	TRBJ2-5	.	CASSFPGKLQETQYF	TGTGCCAGCAGCTTCCCGGGGAAACTCCAAGAGACCCAGTACTTC
TRBV9	14	.	TRBJ1-1	.	CASSVRQYNTEAFF	TGTGCCAGCAGCGTTCGACAGTACAACACTGAAGCTTTCTTT
TRBV9	16	.	TRBJ2-7	TRBD2	CASSVRPSGGAGEQYF	TGTGCCAGCAGCGTCCGCCCGAGCGGGGGGGCGGGAGAGCAGTACTTC